This TCR beta chain came from a study of metastatic and nonmetastatic thyroid tumors (dated by TCRdb to about 2020). Describing the broader study: Repertoires from peripheral blood and from tumor or nodule tissue samples of malignant and benign thyroid patients were compared. The paper's findings and limits, for the study overall: In both blood and tumor samples, malignant tumors were reported to have significantly higher TCR beta diversity than benign nodules.

In its sample, this clone was seen a few times. Its recognized antigen is unknown. The CDR3 end shows no conserved phenylalanine or tryptophan, and so a read error is likely. No treatment had been received by any patient before thyroid surgery. Using T-cell receptor beta sequencing, the researchers looked back retrospectively at clinical samples from patients, gathered between about 2012 and 2018. The CDR3 adds up to 14 amino acids, both ends counted. Solely the CDR3 DNA is kept, with 42 bases framed from the first base. V and J lose 5 bases and 9 bases, and a span of 17 bases separates them. Libraries were built with PCR. The sequencing machine was an Illumina HiSeq 4000. High-throughput sequencing was used to profile the TCR beta-chain CDR3 region of each patient. Processing in the source paper ran as follows. CDR3 differences across clinicopathological groups were used to build a classifier for discriminating distant-metastatic papillary thyroid cancer patients. Repertoire diversity was assessed with the Shannon index, and tumor-blood repertoire similarity with the Morisita-Horn index. Clones were called with MiXCR by TCRdb after fastp trimmed the public reads at Q25, and only in-frame beta chains were retained. TCRdb's processing, not the authors', yielded these V and J calls. The sample data list about 59,000 clones, and 15% to 20% of these were observed just once. Of the sample, roughly a tenth falls within the top ten clones.

The receptor chain draws on TRBV12-3 or TRBV12-4 and TRBJ1-5, and perhaps TRBD1 as D gene, on 6 matching bases. The sequenced sample was blood. The TCR sequence derives from a male donor with papillary thyroid cancer or a benign thyroid nodule (not recorded which). Some clones in this sample may be carry-over from other donors' samples. CDR3 loop: CASSLTGPRRPQHL. The DNA sequence is TGTGCCAGCAGTCTAACAGGGCCCCGGAGGCCCCAGCATCTT.